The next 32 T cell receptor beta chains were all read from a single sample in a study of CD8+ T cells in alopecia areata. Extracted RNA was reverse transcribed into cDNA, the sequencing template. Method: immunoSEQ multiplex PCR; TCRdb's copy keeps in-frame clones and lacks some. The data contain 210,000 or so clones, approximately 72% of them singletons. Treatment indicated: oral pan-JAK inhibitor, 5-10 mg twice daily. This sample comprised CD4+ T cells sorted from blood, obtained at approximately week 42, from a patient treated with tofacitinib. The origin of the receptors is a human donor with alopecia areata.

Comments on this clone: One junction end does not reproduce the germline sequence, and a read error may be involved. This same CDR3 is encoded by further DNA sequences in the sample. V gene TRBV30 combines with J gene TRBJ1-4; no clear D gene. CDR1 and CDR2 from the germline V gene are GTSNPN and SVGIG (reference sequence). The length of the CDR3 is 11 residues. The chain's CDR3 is CAWSVSEKLFF. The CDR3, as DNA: TGTGCCTGGAGTGTATCCGAAAAGCTGTTTTTT.

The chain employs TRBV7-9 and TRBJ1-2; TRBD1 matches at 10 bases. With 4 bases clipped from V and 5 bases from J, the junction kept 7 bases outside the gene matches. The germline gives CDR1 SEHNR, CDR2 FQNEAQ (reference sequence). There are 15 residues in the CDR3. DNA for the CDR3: TGTGCCAGCAGCTCACGACAGGGGGCTGGGTATGGCTACACCTTC. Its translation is CASSSRQGAGYGYTF.

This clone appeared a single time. This CDR3 reads CSLSGGGSGYGYTF. For the CDR3, the DNA is TGCAGTTTATCGGGTGGGGGCTCGGGCTATGGCTACACCTTC. This chain links TRBV29-1 with TRBJ1-2, with D perhaps matching TRBD1 (6 bases). Germline V gene lookup returns CDR1 SQVTM and CDR2 ANQGSEA. The CDR3 runs to 14 residues.

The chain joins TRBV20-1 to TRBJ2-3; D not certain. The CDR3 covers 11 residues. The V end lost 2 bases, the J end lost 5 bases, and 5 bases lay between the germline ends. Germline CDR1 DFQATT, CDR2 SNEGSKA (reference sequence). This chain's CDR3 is CSARFIDTQYF. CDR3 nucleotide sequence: TGCAGTGCTAGATTCATAGATACGCAGTATTTT.

Here the CDR3 DNA reads TGTGCCAGCAGCTTAGGGGCCACTAGCGGGGGTTCGAATACGCAGTATTTT. This encodes CASSLGATSGGSNTQYF. The chain links TRBV7-3 to TRBJ2-3; 11 bases align to TRBD2. This CDR3 comprises 17 residues. V shed 2 bases and J 7 bases; nucleotides not matched to a gene: 11. Germline CDR1 SGHTA, CDR2 FQGTGA.

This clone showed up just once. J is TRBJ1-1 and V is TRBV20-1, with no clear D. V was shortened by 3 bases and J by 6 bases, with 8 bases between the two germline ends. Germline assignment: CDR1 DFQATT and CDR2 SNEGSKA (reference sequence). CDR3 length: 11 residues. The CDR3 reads CSASYGPEAFF. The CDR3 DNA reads TGCAGTGCTAGCTATGGGCCTGAAGCTTTCTTT.

CDR3: CASSPTTGNQPQHF. DNA for the CDR3: TGTGCCAGCAGCCCAACAACAGGCAATCAGCCCCAGCATTTT. The rearrangement links TRBV7-2 to TRBJ1-5; D gene ambiguous. The CDR3 sequence is 14 residues long. V lost 5 bases and J 2 bases, leaving 10 bases between the germline ends. Germline V gene sequence: CDR1 SGHTA, CDR2 FQGNSA. The variable domain in full, completed from reference TRBV7-2 and TRBJ1-5, reads GAGVSQSPSNKVTEKGKDVELRCDPISGHTALYWYRQSLGQGLEFLIYFQGNSAPDKSGLPSDRFSAERTGGSVSTLTIQRTQQEDSAVYLCASSPTTGNQPQHFGDGTRLSIL.

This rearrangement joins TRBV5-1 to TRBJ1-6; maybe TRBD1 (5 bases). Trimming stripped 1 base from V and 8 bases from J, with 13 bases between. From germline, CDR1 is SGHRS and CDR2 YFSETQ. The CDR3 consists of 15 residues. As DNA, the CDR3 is TGCGCCAGCAGCTTGAGGCAGGGTGGAGATTCACCCCTCCACTTT. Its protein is CASSLRQGGDSPLHF.

CDR3 coding DNA: TGTGCCAGCAGTCGGGACAGGGTCGCAGATACGCAGTATTTT. Protein: CASSRDRVADTQYF. The rearrangement uses TRBV6-1 and TRBJ2-3; 9 bases fit TRBD1. CDR1 and CDR2 (germline): MNHNS, SASEGT. The CDR3 runs 14 residues. Trimming at V came to 5 bases and at J to 4 bases, leaving 4 bases not matched to a gene.

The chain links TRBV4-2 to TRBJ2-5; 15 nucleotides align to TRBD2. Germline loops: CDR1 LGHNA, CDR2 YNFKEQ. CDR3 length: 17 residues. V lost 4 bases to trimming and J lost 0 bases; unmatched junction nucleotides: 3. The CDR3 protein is CASSRGTSGGNQETQYF. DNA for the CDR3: TGTGCCAGCAGCCGAGGGACTAGCGGGGGGAACCAAGAGACCCAGTACTTC.

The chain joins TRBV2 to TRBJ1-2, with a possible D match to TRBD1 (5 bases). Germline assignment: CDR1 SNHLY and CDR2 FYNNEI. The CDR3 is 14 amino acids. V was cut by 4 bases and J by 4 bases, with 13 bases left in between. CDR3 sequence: CASSARAGSYGYTF. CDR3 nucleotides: TGTGCCAGCAGTGCTAGGGCAGGGAGCTATGGCTACACCTTC. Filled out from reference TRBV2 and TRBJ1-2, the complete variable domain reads EPEVTQTPSHQVTQMGQEVILRCVPISNHLYFYWYRQILGQKVEFLVSFYNNEISEKSEIFDDQFSVERPDGSNFTLKIRSTKLEDSAMYFCASSARAGSYGYTFGSGTRLTVV.

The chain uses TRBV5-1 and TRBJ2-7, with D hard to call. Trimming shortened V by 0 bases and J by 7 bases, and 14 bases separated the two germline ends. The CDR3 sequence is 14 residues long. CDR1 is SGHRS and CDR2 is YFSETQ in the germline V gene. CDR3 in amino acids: CASSLGAPPIEQYF. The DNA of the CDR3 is TGCGCCAGCAGCTTGGGGGCCCCTCCAATTGAGCAGTACTTC.

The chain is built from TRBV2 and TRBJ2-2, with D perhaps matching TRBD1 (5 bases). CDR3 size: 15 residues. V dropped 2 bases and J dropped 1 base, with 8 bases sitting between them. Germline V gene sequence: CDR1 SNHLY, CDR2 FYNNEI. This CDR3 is CASSETGQNTGELFF. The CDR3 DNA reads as TGTGCCAGCAGTGAAACCGGACAGAACACCGGGGAGCTGTTTTTT.

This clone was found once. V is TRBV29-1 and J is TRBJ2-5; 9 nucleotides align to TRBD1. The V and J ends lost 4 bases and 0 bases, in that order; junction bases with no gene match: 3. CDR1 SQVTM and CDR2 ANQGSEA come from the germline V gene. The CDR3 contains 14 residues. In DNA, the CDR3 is TGCAGCGTTGGGACAGGGGCTAACCAAGAGACCCAGTACTTC. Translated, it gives CSVGTGANQETQYF. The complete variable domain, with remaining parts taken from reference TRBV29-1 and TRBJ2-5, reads SAVISQKPSRDICQRGTSLTIQCQVDSQVTMMFWYRQQPGQSLTLIATANQGSEATYESGFVIDKFPISRPNLTFSTLTVSNMSPEDSSIYLCSVGTGANQETQYFGPGTRLLVL.

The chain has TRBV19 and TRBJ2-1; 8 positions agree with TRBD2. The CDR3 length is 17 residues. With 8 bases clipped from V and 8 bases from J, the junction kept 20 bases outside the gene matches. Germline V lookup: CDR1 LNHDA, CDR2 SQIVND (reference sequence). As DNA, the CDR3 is TGTGCCAGTCAAACCGCAGGAGCGGGGGACCTAGGGGATGAGCAGTTCTTC. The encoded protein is CASQTAGAGDLGDEQFF.

The CDR3 bases are TGCAGCGTTGAAGTCATAGCGGGGGGATTCCAGACCCAGTACTTC. This codes for CSVEVIAGGFQTQYF. This sequence joins TRBV29-1 and TRBJ2-5; TRBD2 matches 10 bases. Germline CDR1 SQVTM, CDR2 ANQGSEA. The V segment lost 1 base and the J segment 6 bases; nucleotides outside the gene matches: 8. This CDR3 region has 15 residues.

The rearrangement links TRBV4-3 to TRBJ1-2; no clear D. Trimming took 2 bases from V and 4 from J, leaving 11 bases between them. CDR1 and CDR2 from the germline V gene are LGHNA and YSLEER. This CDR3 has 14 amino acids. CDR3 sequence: CASSQRKRTYGYTF. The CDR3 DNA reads TGCGCCAGCAGCCAACGGAAGAGAACCTATGGCTACACCTTC.

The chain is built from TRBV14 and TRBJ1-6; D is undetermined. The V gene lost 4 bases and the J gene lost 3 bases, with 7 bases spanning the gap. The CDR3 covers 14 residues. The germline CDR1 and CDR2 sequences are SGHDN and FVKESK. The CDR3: CASSLRVYNSPLHF. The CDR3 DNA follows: TGTGCCAGCAGCCTGCGGGTCTATAATTCACCCCTCCACTTT.

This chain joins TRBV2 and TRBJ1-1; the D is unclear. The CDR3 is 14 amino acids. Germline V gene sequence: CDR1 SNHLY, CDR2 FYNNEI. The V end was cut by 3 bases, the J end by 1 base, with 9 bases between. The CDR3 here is CASSEGRTNTEAFF. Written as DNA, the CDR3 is TGTGCCAGCAGTGAGGGCAGAACGAACACTGAAGCTTTCTTT.

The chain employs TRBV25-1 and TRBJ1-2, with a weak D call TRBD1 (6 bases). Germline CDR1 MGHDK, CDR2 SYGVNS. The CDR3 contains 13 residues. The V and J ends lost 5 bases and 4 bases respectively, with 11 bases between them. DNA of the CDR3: TGTGCCAGCAGTCATCGGGACATCTATGGCTACACCTTC. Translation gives CASSHRDIYGYTF.

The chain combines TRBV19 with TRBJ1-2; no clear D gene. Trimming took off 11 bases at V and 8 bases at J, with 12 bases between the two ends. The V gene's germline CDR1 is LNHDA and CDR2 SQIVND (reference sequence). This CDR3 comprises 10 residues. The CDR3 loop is CASGLDGYTF. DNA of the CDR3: TGTGCCTCGGGCTTGGACGGCTACACCTTC.

The chain's CDR3 is CASSTGLTGETQYF. For the CDR3, the DNA is TGTGCCAGTAGTACGGGACTCACGGGAGAGACCCAGTACTTC. V and J are TRBV19 and TRBJ2-5, with D tentatively TRBD2 (6 bases). Germline CDR1 reads LNHDA; CDR2 reads SQIVND (reference sequence). Trimming stripped 4 bases from V and 4 bases from J, with 13 bases between. The CDR3 spans 14 residues.

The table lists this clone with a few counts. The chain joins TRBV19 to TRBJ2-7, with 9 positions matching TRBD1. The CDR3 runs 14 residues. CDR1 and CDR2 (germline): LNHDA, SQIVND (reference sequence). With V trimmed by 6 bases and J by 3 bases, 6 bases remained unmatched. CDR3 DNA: TGTGCCAGTAGCACAGGGGGCAGGAACTACGAGCAGTACTTC. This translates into CASSTGGRNYEQYF.

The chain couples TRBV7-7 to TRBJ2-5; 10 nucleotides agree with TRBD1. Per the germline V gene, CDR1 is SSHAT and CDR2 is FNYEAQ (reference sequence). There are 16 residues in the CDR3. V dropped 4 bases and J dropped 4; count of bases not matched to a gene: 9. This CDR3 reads CASSSFGTGVTETQYF. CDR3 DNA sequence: TGTGCCAGCAGCTCGTTCGGGACAGGGGTAACAGAGACCCAGTACTTC.

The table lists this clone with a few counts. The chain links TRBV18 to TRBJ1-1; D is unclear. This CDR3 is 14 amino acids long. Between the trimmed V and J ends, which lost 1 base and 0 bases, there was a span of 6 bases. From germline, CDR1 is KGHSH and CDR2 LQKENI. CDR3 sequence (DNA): TGTGCCAGCTCACCACTCAGCATGAACACTGAAGCTTTCTTT. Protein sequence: CASSPLSMNTEAFF.

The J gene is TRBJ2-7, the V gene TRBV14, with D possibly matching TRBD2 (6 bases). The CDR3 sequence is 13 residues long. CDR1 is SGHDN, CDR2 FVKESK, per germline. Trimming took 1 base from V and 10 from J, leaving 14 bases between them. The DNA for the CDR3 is TGTGCCAGCAGCCAAGGCGGAGTAGCGGCCCAGTACTTC. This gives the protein CASSQGGVAAQYF.

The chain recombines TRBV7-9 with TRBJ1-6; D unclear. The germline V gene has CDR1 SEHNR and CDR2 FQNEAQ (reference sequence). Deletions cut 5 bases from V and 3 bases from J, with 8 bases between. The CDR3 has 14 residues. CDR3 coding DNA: TGTGCCAGCAGCGGCCAGCACTATAATTCACCCCTCCACTTT. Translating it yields CASSGQHYNSPLHF.

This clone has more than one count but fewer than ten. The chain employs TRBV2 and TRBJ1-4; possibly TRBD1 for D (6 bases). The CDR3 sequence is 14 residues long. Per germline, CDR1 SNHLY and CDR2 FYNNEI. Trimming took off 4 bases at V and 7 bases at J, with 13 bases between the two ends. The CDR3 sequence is CASSVGGGAEKLFF. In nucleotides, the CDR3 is TGTGCCAGCAGTGTAGGAGGGGGAGCTGAAAAACTGTTTTTT.

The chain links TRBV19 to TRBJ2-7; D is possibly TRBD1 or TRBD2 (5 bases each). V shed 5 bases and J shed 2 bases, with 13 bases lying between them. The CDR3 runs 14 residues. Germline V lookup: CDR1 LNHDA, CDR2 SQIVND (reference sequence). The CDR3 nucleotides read TGTGCCAGTAGTTACCGGGACCGACCCTACGAGCAGTACTTC. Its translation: CASSYRDRPYEQYF.

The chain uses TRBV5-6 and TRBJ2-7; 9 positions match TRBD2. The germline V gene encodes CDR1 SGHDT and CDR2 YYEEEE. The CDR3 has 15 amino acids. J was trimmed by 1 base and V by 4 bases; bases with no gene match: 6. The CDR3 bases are TGTGCCAGCAGCAAAGGGACTAGCTGGTCCTACGAGCAGTACTTC. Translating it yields CASSKGTSWSYEQYF.

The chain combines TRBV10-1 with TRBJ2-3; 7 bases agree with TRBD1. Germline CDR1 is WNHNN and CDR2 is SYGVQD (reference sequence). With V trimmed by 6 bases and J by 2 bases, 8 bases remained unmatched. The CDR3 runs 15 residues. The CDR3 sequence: CASRPRTGDTDTQYF. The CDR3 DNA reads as TGCGCCAGCAGACCTCGGACAGGAGACACAGATACGCAGTATTTT.

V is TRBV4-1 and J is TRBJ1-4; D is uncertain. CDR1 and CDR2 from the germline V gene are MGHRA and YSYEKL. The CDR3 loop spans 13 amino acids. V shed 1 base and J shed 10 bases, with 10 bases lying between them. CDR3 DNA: TGCGCCAGCAGCCAAGTCCTGGTTGGAAAACTGTTTTTT. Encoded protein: CASSQVLVGKLFF.